This T cell receptor (beta chain) was obtained from a study of blood T cell repertoires in COVID-19. Study at large: The United States, Italy and Spain provided the acute and convalescent COVID-19 samples. T cells, B-cell-depleted T cells, or PBMCs provided the cDNA or gDNA that served as material.

Authors' analysis steps: Amplification of reference gene primers provided the estimated nucleated cell counts. Clones were read by immunoSEQ multiplex PCR, and TCRdb kept only the in-frame ones, dropping some. D and trimming were read from the DNA, whereas the V and J calls and clone size are those reported in that table. The sample shows approximately 170,000 clones, more than 70% of them seen only once. This CDR3 has 13 amino acids. Trimming shortened V by 10 bases and J by 6 bases, and 18 bases separated the two germline ends. CDR1 and CDR2 (germline): ENHRY, SYGVKD. The specimen sequenced was peripheral blood. This receptor was taken from a woman in her 70s who had recovered from COVID-19. This chain uses TRBV10-3 with TRBJ1-1; D remains unclear. In DNA, the CDR3 is TGTGCCACCACATCGGACCCCGGGGCTGAAGCTTTCTTT. This sequence encodes CATTSDPGAEAFF.